One and the same sample provided the 30 T cell receptor beta chains below, sequenced in a study of T cells after yellow fever vaccination. TCRdb fed the 5' RACE reads into MiXCR, producing one record per CDR3 protein. The sample lists some 300,000 distinct CDR3 sequences, 8.7% occurring once. Here the sequenced sample was CD4+ T cells sorted from PBMCs, taken 5 days after the yellow fever booster vaccination. The receptors were sampled from a young man who received the YFV17D yellow fever vaccine.

This clonotype came up a few times. The chain carries TRBV2 and TRBJ2-3; D gene uncertain. Trimming removed 4 bases at V and 7 bases at J, with 6 bases between. Germline assignment: CDR1 SNHLY and CDR2 FYNNEI. This CDR3 region has 11 residues. For the CDR3, the DNA is TGTGCCAGCAGTGGAGCCCATACGCAGTATTTT. This translates into CASSGAHTQYF.

This clonotype was seen a handful of times. This chain connects TRBV6-2 or TRBV6-3 to TRBJ2-3; 10 bases are a match to TRBD2. The CDR3 runs 13 residues. J lost 7 bases, V lost 8 bases, and 6 bases had no gene match. Germline CDR1 and CDR2: MNHEY and SVGEGT. CDR3 DNA sequence: TGTGCCAGCCGAAGGACTAGCGGAAATACGCAGTATTTT. Translating it yields CASRRTSGNTQYF.

The chain couples TRBV20-1 to TRBJ2-2; D is possibly TRBD1 (8 bases). The CDR3 runs to 13 residues. V was cut by 8 bases and J by 5 bases, with 15 bases left in between. CDR1 is DFQATT and CDR2 is SNEGSKA in the germline V gene (reference sequence). CDR3 region: CSTYRGGTGELFF. CDR3 nucleotide sequence: TGCAGTACTTACAGGGGGGGAACCGGGGAGCTGTTTTTT.

This clonotype has ten or more counts. This sequence joins TRBV9 and TRBJ1-3; D gene ambiguous. CDR1 and CDR2 from the germline V gene are SGDLS and YYNGEE. The ends were cut back, 7 bases at V and 5 bases at J, with 7 bases in the middle. The CDR3 spans 11 residues. The CDR3, as DNA: TGTGCCAGCGGGTTGCGAAACACCATATATTTT. Amino acid sequence: CASGLRNTIYF. Full variable domain (missing parts from reference TRBV9 and TRBJ1-3): DSGVTQTPKHLITATGQRVTLRCSPRSGDLSVYWYQQSLDQGLQFLIQYYNGEERAKGNILERFSAQQFPDLHSELNLSSLELGDSALYFCASGLRNTIYFGEGSWLTVV.

This clonotype was seen a handful of times. This rearrangement joins TRBV5-4 to TRBJ2-5; 7 bases are shared with TRBD1. CDR1 SGHNT and CDR2 YYREEE come from the germline V gene (reference sequence). J lost 4 bases, V lost 4 bases, and 4 bases had no gene match. This CDR3 spans 13 amino acids. DNA of the CDR3: TGTGCCAGCAGCGCCGGGACAGTAGAGACCCAGTACTTC. It specifies CASSAGTVETQYF.

This clonotype came up many times. V and J are TRBV7-6 and TRBJ2-5; a possible D gene is TRBD2 (6 bases). This CDR3 has 16 amino acids. The germline V gene encodes CDR1 SGHVS and CDR2 FNYEAQ. The V end was cut by 0 bases, the J end by 5 bases, with 16 bases between. The CDR3 DNA follows: TGTGCCAGCAGCTTAGCGGCTCGGGGGTGGACCGAGACCCAGTACTTC. Translation gives CASSLAARGWTETQYF.

This clonotype was detected a few times. The V and J genes are TRBV6-1 and TRBJ2-1; 13 bases line up with TRBD2. The CDR3 covers 16 residues. Trimming at V came to 8 bases and at J to 10 bases, leaving 14 bases not matched to a gene. Per germline, CDR1 MNHNS and CDR2 SASEGT. CDR3 sequence (DNA): TGTGCCAGCCCGCGGGGCCGACTAGCGGGGGGAGGAGAGCAGTTCTTC. Translation: CASPRGRLAGGGEQFF.

In its sample, this clonotype was seen a few times. The rearrangement links TRBV11-1 to TRBJ2-5; D possibly matches TRBD1 or TRBD2 (5 bases each). Germline-derived CDR1 and CDR2 are SGHAT and FQDESV (reference sequence). The V end was cut by 3 bases, the J end by 7 bases, with 12 bases between. The CDR3 is 13 residues long. CDR3 bases: TGTGCCAGCAGCTTTCGGGGCCCAGGGACCCAGTACTTC. It yields the protein CASSFRGPGTQYF. Combining the CDR3 with reference TRBV11-1 and TRBJ2-5 gives the whole variable domain EAEVAQSPRYKITEKSQAVAFWCDPISGHATLYWYRQILGQGPELLVQFQDESVVDDSQLPKDRFSAERLKGVDSTLKIQPAELGDSAMYLCASSFRGPGTQYFGPGTRLLVL.

This clonotype was found many times. V gene TRBV15 combines with J gene TRBJ2-7; D gene ambiguous. The germline gives CDR1 LNHNV, CDR2 YYDKDF (reference sequence). The CDR3 totals 14 residues. V was trimmed by 9 bases and J by 2 bases, leaving 17 bases between them. The CDR3 region is CATSESLRTYEQYF. In DNA, the CDR3 is TGTGCCACGAGCGAATCACTCCGGACCTACGAGCAGTACTTC.

Many counts were recorded for this clonotype. The chain joins TRBV4-2 to TRBJ1-1, with D unclear. V gave up 6 bases and J gave up 4 bases, with 15 bases separating them. Germline CDR1 LGHNA, CDR2 YNFKEQ. The CDR3 length is 14 residues. CDR3 coding DNA: TGTGCCAGCAGGCACAGTGGGTGGGGCACTGAAGCTTTCTTT. This translates into CASRHSGWGTEAFF.

The table lists this clonotype with a few counts. The rearrangement uses TRBV30 and TRBJ2-7; D not certain. In germline, CDR1 is GTSNPN, CDR2 SVGIG (reference sequence). The CDR3 is 14 amino acids. V was clipped by 1 base and J by 2 bases, with 12 bases between them. Here the CDR3 DNA reads TGTGCCTGGAGTGGGGTTGGTACTCCCTACGAGCAGTACTTC. This sequence encodes CAWSGVGTPYEQYF. The variable domain in full, completed from reference TRBV30 and TRBJ2-7, reads SQTIHQWPATLVQPVGSPLSLECTVEGTSNPNLYWYRQAAGRGLQLLFYSVGIGQISSEVPQNLSASRPQDRQFILSSKKLLLSDSGFYLCAWSGVGTPYEQYFGPGTRLTVT.

This clonotype showed up just a few times. This rearrangement joins TRBV5-6 to TRBJ2-5; no clear D. This CDR3 spans 14 amino acids. V was shortened by 0 bases and J by 1 base, with 7 bases between the two germline ends. The germline CDR1 and CDR2 sequences are SGHDT and YYEEEE. In DNA, the CDR3 is TGTGCCAGCAGCTTGGCACTAAGCCAAGAGACCCAGTACTTC. Translation gives CASSLALSQETQYF.

This clonotype was seen repeatedly, ten times or more. For the CDR3, the DNA is TGTGCCAGCAGCTTAGCCGGCGGGGGGAGTGGCTACACCTTC. Residues: CASSLAGGGSGYTF. This sequence joins TRBV7-2 and TRBJ1-2; D is perhaps TRBD1 (5 bases). The germline V gene has CDR1 SGHTA and CDR2 FQGNSA. The CDR3 has 14 residues. Trimming removed 0 bases from V and 7 bases from J, with 12 bases in between.

The V and J genes are TRBV18 and TRBJ2-5; TRBD1 might be the D (6 bases). The CDR3 spans 13 residues. V was trimmed by 2 bases and J by 3 bases, leaving 7 bases between them. CDR1 KGHSH and CDR2 LQKENI come from the germline V gene. This CDR3 reads CASSPRGKETQYF. The CDR3 region has the DNA TGTGCCAGCTCACCAAGGGGGAAAGAGACCCAGTACTTC.

This clonotype was seen at least ten times. CDR3 in amino acids: CASSLEGQGYNEQFF. The CDR3 nucleotides are TGTGCCAGCAGCTTGGAGGGACAGGGGTACAATGAGCAGTTCTTC. The chain uses TRBV5-4 and TRBJ2-1; 10 bases map to TRBD1. Unmatched junction bases numbered 1, after V lost 0 bases and J lost 4 bases. From germline, CDR1 is SGHNT and CDR2 YYREEE (reference sequence). This CDR3 region has 15 residues.

This clonotype was seen more than once but under ten times. The chain uses TRBV6-5 and TRBJ2-2; 7 nucleotides line up with TRBD2. Germline values: CDR1 MNHEY, CDR2 SVGAGI. This CDR3 is 15 amino acids long. With V trimmed by 1 base and J by 4 bases, 3 bases remained unmatched. CDR3 region: CASSYLRGSTGELFF. The CDR3 region has the DNA TGTGCCAGCAGTTACTTGCGGGGGAGCACCGGGGAGCTGTTTTTT.

This clonotype was seen a few times. The chain links TRBV10-3 to TRBJ1-5; D possibly corresponds to TRBD1 (5 bases). The CDR3 totals 13 residues. The V and J ends lost 11 bases and 2 bases respectively, with 13 bases between them. Germline V gives CDR1 ENHRY, CDR2 SYGVKD. The CDR3 nucleotides read TGTGCCGTGAGCAGGGAGGGCAATCAGCCCCAGCATTTT. Protein sequence: CAVSREGNQPQHF.

This clonotype was picked up a small number of times. This chain uses TRBV13 with TRBJ1-1; D is uncertain. This CDR3 region has 13 residues. CDR1 PRHDT and CDR2 FYEKMQ come from the germline V gene (reference sequence). Trimming cost V 8 bases and J 3 bases, with 13 bases left between them. DNA for the CDR3: TGTGCCAGCCTCTTCGGCGACGACACTGAAGCTTTCTTT. This gives the protein CASLFGDDTEAFF.

This clonotype has a handful of counts. This chain connects TRBV5-1 to TRBJ2-3; 8 positions agree with TRBD1. J was trimmed by 1 base and V by 4 bases; bases with no gene match: 8. The CDR3 totals 16 residues. In germline, CDR1 is SGHRS, CDR2 YFSETQ. The CDR3 DNA follows: TGCGCCAGCAGCCTGATCCAGGGACAGGGCACAGATACGCAGTATTTT. It yields the protein CASSLIQGQGTDTQYF.

This clonotype was observed at least ten times. J is TRBJ1-2 and V is TRBV7-2, with 9 positions matching TRBD1. The V segment lost 6 bases and the J segment 7 bases; nucleotides outside the gene matches: 6. The germline V gene has CDR1 SGHTA and CDR2 FQGNSA. This CDR3 comprises 13 residues. For the CDR3, the DNA is TGTGCCAGCAGTCCGGGACAGGGACTTGGCTACACCTTC. Encoded protein: CASSPGQGLGYTF.

This clonotype has just a few counts. The chain is built from TRBV11-3 and TRBJ2-5; 10 positions agree with TRBD1. V shed 1 base and J 4 bases; nucleotides not matched to a gene: 6. Germline V gene lookup returns CDR1 SGHNT and CDR2 YENEEA. CDR3 length equals 16 residues. Written as DNA, the CDR3 is TGTGCCAGCAGCTTAGGCGACAGGGGGCTAGCAGAGACCCAGTACTTC. It yields the protein CASSLGDRGLAETQYF.

In its sample, this clonotype was seen a few times. CDR3 sequence (DNA): TGTGCCAGCAGCCAAGATCCCCCTAACTATGGCTACACCTTC. It codes for CASSQDPPNYGYTF. This chain links TRBV14 with TRBJ1-2; no clear D gene. V was clipped by 0 bases and J by 0 bases, with 5 bases between them. Germline V CDR1 and CDR2: SGHDN, FVKESK. The CDR3 extends over 14 amino acids.

This clonotype was seen only a few times. The V gene is TRBV7-2, the J gene TRBJ2-3; D is ambiguous. CDR3 length equals 12 residues. Germline assignment: CDR1 SGHTA and CDR2 FQGNSA. The ends were cut back, 2 bases at V and 6 bases at J, with 6 bases in the middle. DNA of the CDR3: TGTGCCAGCAGCTTACGCGAGGATACGCAGTATTTT. Encoded protein: CASSLREDTQYF.

This clonotype was counted between two and nine times. This chain joins TRBV20-1 and TRBJ2-1; D gene uncertain. CDR3 length equals 11 residues. With 8 bases removed from V and 4 bases from J, the gap between germline ends came to 9 bases. Germline assignment: CDR1 DFQATT and CDR2 SNEGSKA (reference sequence). CDR3 residues: CSLDHYNEQFF. The CDR3 DNA reads as TGCAGTTTAGACCATTACAATGAGCAGTTCTTC.

The chain is built from TRBV7-9 and TRBJ1-4; a weak D match, TRBD1 (5 bases). V lost 3 bases to trimming and J lost 7 bases, with 12 bases between them. In germline, CDR1 is SEHNR, CDR2 FQNEAQ (reference sequence). This CDR3 comprises 14 residues. In nucleotides, the CDR3 is TGTGCCAGCAGCTTCAGGGCGTCGGGTGAAAAACTGTTTTTT. Its translation is CASSFRASGEKLFF.

The V gene is TRBV28, the J gene TRBJ1-3, with D perhaps TRBD1 (5 bases). Trimming removed 5 bases at V and 1 base at J, with 6 bases between. The CDR3 has 13 amino acids. Germline loops: CDR1 MDHEN, CDR2 SYDVKM. The CDR3 nucleotides are TGTGCCAGCAGTGGGGGATCTGGAAACACCATATATTTT. It specifies CASSGGSGNTIYF.

J is TRBJ2-3 and V is TRBV2, with D perhaps matching TRBD1 (5 bases). CDR1 and CDR2 from the germline V gene are SNHLY and FYNNEI. V was shortened by 4 bases and J by 2 bases, with 10 bases between the two germline ends. This CDR3 is 14 amino acids long. The CDR3 sequence is CASSAGRVTDTQYF. CDR3 in DNA: TGTGCCAGCAGTGCAGGCAGGGTCACAGATACGCAGTATTTT.

This clonotype was found a few times. The genes are TRBV6-5 and TRBJ2-7; 8 positions match TRBD1. V lost 5 bases, J lost 2 bases, and 8 bases stayed unmatched. Germline-derived CDR1 and CDR2 are MNHEY and SVGAGI. The CDR3 sequence is 15 residues long. CDR3 region: CASSNPGDRPYEQYF. The CDR3 DNA reads as TGTGCCAGCAGTAACCCGGGGGACAGGCCCTACGAGCAGTACTTC.

This clonotype has only a few counts. The V gene is TRBV5-1, the J gene TRBJ1-1, with TRBD1 matching over 8 bases. J lost 7 bases, V lost 4 bases, and 6 bases had no gene match. This CDR3 has 13 amino acids. The germline gives CDR1 SGHRS, CDR2 YFSETQ. CDR3 region: CASSGQGIDEAFF. CDR3 bases: TGCGCCAGCAGCGGACAGGGAATAGATGAAGCTTTCTTT.

In this sample, this clonotype turned up many times. V is TRBV15 and J is TRBJ2-3; D possibly corresponds to TRBD2 (6 bases). The CDR3 consists of 13 residues. The V end was cut by 1 base, the J end by 5 bases, with 7 bases between. The V gene's germline CDR1 is LNHNV and CDR2 YYDKDF (reference sequence). The DNA of the CDR3 is TGTGCCACCAGCAGAGGGGAGGAAGATACGCAGTATTTT. Translation: CATSRGEEDTQYF.